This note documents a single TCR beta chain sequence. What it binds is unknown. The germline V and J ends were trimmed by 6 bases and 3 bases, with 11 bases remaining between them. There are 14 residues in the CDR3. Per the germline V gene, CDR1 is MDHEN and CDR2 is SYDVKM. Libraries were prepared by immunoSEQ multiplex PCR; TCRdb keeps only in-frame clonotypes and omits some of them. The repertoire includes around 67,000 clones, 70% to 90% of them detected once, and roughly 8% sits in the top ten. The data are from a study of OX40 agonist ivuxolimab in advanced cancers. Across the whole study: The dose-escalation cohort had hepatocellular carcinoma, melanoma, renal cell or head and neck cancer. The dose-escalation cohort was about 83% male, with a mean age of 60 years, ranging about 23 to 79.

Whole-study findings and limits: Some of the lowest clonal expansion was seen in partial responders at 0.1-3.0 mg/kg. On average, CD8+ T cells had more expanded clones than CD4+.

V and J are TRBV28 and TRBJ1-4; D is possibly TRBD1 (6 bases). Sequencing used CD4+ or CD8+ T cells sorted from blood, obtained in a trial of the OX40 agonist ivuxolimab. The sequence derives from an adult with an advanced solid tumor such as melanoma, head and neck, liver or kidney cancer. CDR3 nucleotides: TGTGCCAGCAGGGAAGGGGGATCTAATGAAAAACTGTTTTTT. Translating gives CASREGGSNEKLFF.